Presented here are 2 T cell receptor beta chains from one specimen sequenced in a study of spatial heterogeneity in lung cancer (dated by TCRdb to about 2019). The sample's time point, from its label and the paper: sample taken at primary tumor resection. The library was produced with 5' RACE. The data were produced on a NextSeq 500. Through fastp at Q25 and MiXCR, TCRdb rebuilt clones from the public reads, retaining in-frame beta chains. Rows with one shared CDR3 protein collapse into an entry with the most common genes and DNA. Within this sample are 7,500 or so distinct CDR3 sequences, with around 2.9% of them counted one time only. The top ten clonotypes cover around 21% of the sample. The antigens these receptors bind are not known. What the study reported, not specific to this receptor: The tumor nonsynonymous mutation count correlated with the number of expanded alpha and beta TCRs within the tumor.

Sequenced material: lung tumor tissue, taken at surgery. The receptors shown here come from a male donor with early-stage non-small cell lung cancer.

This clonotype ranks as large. The CDR3 spells CASSPPGDTQYF. The CDR3 DNA is TGTGCCAGCAGCCCCCCTGGGGATACGCAGTATTTT. The V call is TRBV7-3, the J call TRBJ2-3; D remains ambiguous. CDR3 length equals 12 residues. The germline V gene has CDR1 SGHTA and CDR2 FQGTGA. Trimming pared 5 bases from V and 6 bases from J, leaving 9 bases between.

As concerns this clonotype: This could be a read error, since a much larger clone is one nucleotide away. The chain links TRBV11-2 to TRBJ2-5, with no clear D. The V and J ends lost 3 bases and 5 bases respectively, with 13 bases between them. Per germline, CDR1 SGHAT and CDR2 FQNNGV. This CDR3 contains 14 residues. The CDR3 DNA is TGTGCCAGCAGCTTTAGCCGACTTGAGGAGACCCAGTACTTC. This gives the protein CASSFSRLEETQYF.